Sequencing of this T cell receptor beta chain was carried out in a study of T-cell reconstitution after alpha-beta-depleted transplantation in children. The CDR3 loop spans 16 amino acids. The V end lost 0 bases, the J end lost 0 bases, and 13 bases lay between the germline ends. The germline V gene has CDR1 SGHNT and CDR2 YYREEE (reference sequence). This clonotype was observed a few times. TCRbeta library construction was performed incorporating unique molecular identifiers. One entry per CDR3 protein results from TCRdb running MiXCR on the PCR reads. The sample shows about 500,000 distinct CDR3 sequences, around a third of them seen only once.

V usage is TRBV5-4 and J usage is TRBJ2-7; the D is unclear. This specimen was PBMCs from the stem cell graft donor, taken from the stem cell graft. This TCR was recovered from a human donor who donated a stem cell graft to a child with aplastic anemia. This CDR3 is CASSLGDRFSSYEQYV. The CDR3 region has the DNA TGTGCCAGCAGCTTGGGGGATAGGTTCAGCTCCTACGAGCAGTACGTC.